These 28 T cell receptor beta chains share one sample of origin, sequenced in a study of chemoradiotherapy in HPV16-positive cancers. Generated by immunoSEQ multiplex PCR, the TCRdb table keeps only in-frame clones and is missing some. Among fewer than 15,000 clones listed, about 90% were seen once. This sample comprised blood, obtained from a patient who underwent chemoradiotherapy. These receptors came from a human donor with HPV-associated anogenital cancer.

The genes are TRBV2 and TRBJ2-3; tentatively, D is TRBD2 (7 bases). Germline V gives CDR1 SNHLY, CDR2 FYNNEI. Trimming stripped 8 bases from V and 2 bases from J, with 11 bases between. This CDR3 is built from 13 residues. CDR3 bases: TGTGCCAGCTCGGGGGGCACCACAGATACGCAGTATTTT. Translated, it gives CASSGGTTDTQYF.

The rearrangement links TRBV27 to TRBJ2-7, with no clear D. Trimming shortened V by 6 bases and J by 3 bases, and 9 bases separated the two germline ends. The CDR3 loop spans 12 amino acids. Germline V CDR1 and CDR2: MNHEY, SMNVEV (reference sequence). CDR3 protein: CASSPHGYEQYF. Written as DNA, the CDR3 is TGTGCCAGCAGCCCTCACGGCTACGAGCAGTACTTC.

This clone was picked up a small number of times. The chain joins TRBV30 to TRBJ1-4; no clear D gene. The V end was cut by 0 bases, the J end by 7 bases, with 9 bases between. Germline CDR1 reads GTSNPN; CDR2 reads SVGIG (reference sequence). The length of the CDR3 is 13 residues. The CDR3 spells CAWSVERAEKLFF. In DNA, the CDR3 is TGTGCCTGGAGTGTTGAGCGGGCTGAAAAACTGTTTTTT.

The genes are TRBV5-1 and TRBJ1-1; a weak D match, TRBD1 (5 bases). The CDR3 is 14 residues long. CDR1 is SGHRS and CDR2 is YFSETQ in the germline V gene. Trimming took off 3 bases at V and 4 bases at J, with 13 bases between the two ends. DNA for the CDR3: TGCGCCAGCAGCTCCCAGGGCTCCCCCACTGAAGCTTTCTTT. Translation gives CASSSQGSPTEAFF.

The chain joins TRBV6-5 to TRBJ2-7; no firm D call. Trimming stripped 5 bases from V and 4 bases from J, with 6 bases between. The CDR3 has 11 residues. Looked up from germline, CDR1 is MNHEY and CDR2 is SVGAGI. The CDR3 sequence is CASSQLYEQYF. As DNA, the CDR3 is TGTGCCAGCAGTCAGCTATACGAGCAGTACTTC.

This sequence joins TRBV7-6 and TRBJ2-5, with D possibly matching TRBD1 (6 bases). Germline CDR1 reads SGHVS; CDR2 reads FNYEAQ. Trimming shortened V by 4 bases and J by 7 bases, and 16 bases separated the two germline ends. CDR3 size: 14 residues. CDR3 region: CASSSRQGTRTQYF. CDR3 in DNA: TGTGCCAGCAGCTCACGACAAGGGACAAGGACCCAGTACTTC.

This chain joins TRBV27 and TRBJ2-1, with 8 nucleotides matching TRBD2. The trim removed 2 bases at V and 7 bases at J, leaving 1 base unmatched. The CDR3 consists of 13 residues. Germline-derived CDR1 and CDR2 are MNHEY and SMNVEV (reference sequence). CDR3 coding DNA: TGTGCCAGCAGTTTACGGGAGGGAAATGAGCAGTTCTTC. Amino acids: CASSLREGNEQFF.

V is TRBV2 and J is TRBJ2-3; D may be TRBD2 (5 bases). The V gene's germline CDR1 is SNHLY and CDR2 FYNNEI. V lost 7 bases, J lost 0 bases, and 8 bases lay in between. CDR3 length: 13 residues. CDR3 amino acids: CASTGSSTDTQYF. The CDR3 DNA reads TGTGCCAGCACGGGAAGTAGCACAGATACGCAGTATTTT.

The chain uses TRBV5-1 and TRBJ2-1, with 7 nucleotides matching TRBD1. Germline lookup yields CDR1 SGHRS and CDR2 YFSETQ. The CDR3 is 17 residues long. Trimming took 1 base from V and 9 from J; bases not matched to a gene: 16. CDR3 loop: CASSLRFRGITLGEQFF. The CDR3 DNA follows: TGCGCCAGCAGCTTGCGCTTCAGGGGGATAACCCTCGGTGAGCAGTTCTTC.

This rearrangement joins TRBV5-5 to TRBJ1-4; perhaps TRBD1 as D (5 bases). The CDR3 loop spans 16 amino acids. Germline-derived CDR1 and CDR2 are SGHKS and YYEKEE (reference sequence). V lost 0 bases and J lost 0, with 9 bases in between. CDR3 DNA sequence: TGTGCCAGCAGCTTGGCCGGGACTCCAACTAATGAAAAACTGTTTTTT. Protein: CASSLAGTPTNEKLFF.

The chain carries TRBV30 and TRBJ1-4, with D unresolved. The CDR3 sequence is 13 residues long. CDR1 and CDR2 from the germline V gene are GTSNPN and SVGIG (reference sequence). Trimming cost V 8 bases and J 5 bases, with 15 bases left between them. CDR3 bases: TGTGCCGTGAGTGGCGGTTCAAATGAAAAACTGTTTTTT. This gives the protein CAVSGGSNEKLFF.

The rearrangement uses TRBV19 and TRBJ1-1, with D hard to call. Germline V lookup: CDR1 LNHDA, CDR2 SQIVND (reference sequence). There are 13 residues in the CDR3. V was cut by 6 bases and J by 0 bases, with 8 bases left in between. The CDR3 loop is CASRPGMNTEAFF. The CDR3, as DNA: TGTGCCAGTAGACCGGGGATGAACACTGAAGCTTTCTTT.

V usage is TRBV6-6 and J usage is TRBJ2-1; D remains unclear. Between the trimmed V and J ends, which lost 5 bases and 10 bases, there was a span of 15 bases. This CDR3 has 13 amino acids. Germline-derived CDR1 and CDR2 are MNHNY and SVGAGI (reference sequence). The CDR3 reads CASSQDWVHEQFF. The CDR3 DNA reads TGTGCCAGCAGTCAAGACTGGGTCCACGAGCAGTTCTTC.

This chain connects TRBV10-2 to TRBJ2-2; no clear D. Trimming shortened V by 4 bases and J by 11 bases, and 8 bases separated the two germline ends. The CDR3 has 11 residues. Germline CDR1 reads WSHSY; CDR2 reads SAAADI. The CDR3 reads CASSVNVELFF. Here the CDR3 DNA reads TGCGCCAGCAGTGTAAACGTAGAGCTGTTTTTT.

In its sample, this clone was seen once. The V gene is TRBV25-1, the J gene TRBJ1-2; 7 nucleotides match TRBD1. J was trimmed by 5 bases and V by 4 bases; bases with no gene match: 7. Germline loops: CDR1 MGHDK, CDR2 SYGVNS. This CDR3 has 14 amino acids. CDR3 DNA sequence: TGTGCCAGCAGTGGTACAGGGGTGCAGTATGGCTACACCTTC. Translated, it gives CASSGTGVQYGYTF.

The chain combines TRBV18 with TRBJ2-2; 8 bases fit TRBD1. The J segment lost 5 bases and the V segment lost 1 base, leaving 6 bases of the junction unmatched. The CDR3 is made up of 16 amino acids. From germline, CDR1 is KGHSH and CDR2 LQKENI. The CDR3 protein is CASSPLQGVDTGELFF. CDR3 nucleotide sequence: TGTGCCAGCTCACCACTACAGGGGGTCGATACCGGGGAGCTGTTTTTT.

This chain uses TRBV10-3 with TRBJ1-1; no clear D gene. This CDR3 region has 15 residues. The V gene lost 0 bases and the J gene lost 7 bases, with 15 bases spanning the gap. CDR1 and CDR2 (germline): ENHRY, SYGVKD. The CDR3 here is CAISESGGWALEAFF. The CDR3 coding sequence is TGTGCCATCAGTGAGTCAGGAGGGTGGGCGCTTGAAGCTTTCTTT.

The chain couples TRBV25-1 to TRBJ1-1; 8 positions match TRBD1. The V and J ends lost 3 bases and 0 bases, in that order; junction bases with no gene match: 12. Germline CDR1 MGHDK, CDR2 SYGVNS. There are 18 residues in the CDR3. CDR3 nucleotide sequence: TGTGCCAGCAGTGACTCACCCCTACGGACAGGGATGAACACTGAAGCTTTCTTT. Amino acids: CASSDSPLRTGMNTEAFF. The full variable domain, its missing parts supplied by reference TRBV25-1 and TRBJ1-1, is EADIYQTPRYLVIGTGKKITLECSQTMGHDKMYWYQQDPGMELHLIHYSYGVNSTEKGDLSSESTVSRIRTEHFPLTLESARPSHTSQYLCASSDSPLRTGMNTEAFFGQGTRLTVV.

This chain connects TRBV2 to TRBJ2-7; 8 bases align to TRBD1. This CDR3 region has 14 residues. Trimming removed 6 bases from V and 6 bases from J; junction bases left unmatched: 10. The germline gives CDR1 SNHLY, CDR2 FYNNEI. The CDR3 DNA is TGTGCCAGCAGAGCAGGGACAGGTTACTTCGAGCAGTACTTC. It yields the protein CASRAGTGYFEQYF.

Only one count was recorded for this clone. The CDR3 DNA sequence: TGTGCCAGTAGTAATCCCCGCCGATCTAATGAAAAACTGTTTTTT. Translating gives CASSNPRRSNEKLFF. V usage is TRBV19 and J usage is TRBJ1-4, with D hard to call. This CDR3 spans 15 amino acids. V lost 4 bases, J lost 3 bases, and 12 bases lay in between. Looked up from germline, CDR1 is LNHDA and CDR2 is SQIVND (reference sequence).

This chain uses TRBV5-1 with TRBJ2-6; D not certain. Germline V gene sequence: CDR1 SGHRS, CDR2 YFSETQ. V was cut by 0 bases and J by 1 base, with 8 bases left in between. The CDR3 covers 16 residues. The CDR3 nucleotides read TGCGCCAGCAGCTTGGAGGTAGAGTCTGGGGCCAACGTCCTGACTTTC. Translation gives CASSLEVESGANVLTF.

V and J are TRBV9 and TRBJ1-1; D is undetermined. From germline, CDR1 is SGDLS and CDR2 YYNGEE. The CDR3 runs to 14 residues. Between the trimmed V and J ends, which lost 1 base and 1 base, there was a span of 8 bases. CDR3: CASSVRGGNTEAFF. The CDR3 DNA is TGTGCCAGCAGCGTAAGAGGTGGGAACACTGAAGCTTTCTTT.

The chain has TRBV14 and TRBJ2-1; 10 bases match TRBD2. The CDR3 loop spans 14 amino acids. CDR1 is SGHDN and CDR2 is FVKESK in the germline V gene. The V gene end was trimmed by 4 bases and the J gene end by 8 bases; junction bases not matched to a gene: 5. CDR3 nucleotide sequence: TGTGCCAGCAGCCGTGGGACTAGCGAGGATGAGCAGTTCTTC. It is translated as CASSRGTSEDEQFF. Full variable domain (rest looked up from reference TRBV14 and TRBJ2-1): EAGVTQFPSHSVIEKGQTVTLRCDPISGHDNLYWYRRVMGKEIKFLLHFVKESKQDESGMPNNRFLAERTGGTYSTLKVQPAELEDSGVYFCASSRGTSEDEQFFGPGTRLTVL.

This clone has only one observation. The J gene is TRBJ2-4, the V gene TRBV5-5; TRBD1 might be the D (6 bases). V was shortened by 1 base and J by 3 bases, with 14 bases between the two germline ends. CDR3 length equals 16 residues. Germline V CDR1 and CDR2: SGHKS, YYEKEE (reference sequence). CDR3 protein: CASSLPLTGSKNIQYF. In nucleotides, the CDR3 is TGTGCCAGCAGCTTGCCCCTTACAGGGAGCAAAAACATTCAGTACTTC.

The chain recombines TRBV11-1 with TRBJ2-7; D tentatively fits TRBD1 or TRBD2 (5 bases each). V lost 2 bases and J lost 3, with 11 bases in between. CDR1 is SGHAT, CDR2 FQDESV, per germline (reference sequence). This CDR3 contains 14 residues. CDR3 coding DNA: TGTGCCAGCAGCTTATGGGGGTTCGACTACGAGCAGTACTTC. It codes for CASSLWGFDYEQYF. The full variable domain, rest sourced from reference TRBV11-1 and TRBJ2-7, is EAEVAQSPRYKITEKSQAVAFWCDPISGHATLYWYRQILGQGPELLVQFQDESVVDDSQLPKDRFSAERLKGVDSTLKIQPAELGDSAMYLCASSLWGFDYEQYFGPGTRLTVT.

V usage is TRBV7-6 and J usage is TRBJ2-3, with D possibly matching TRBD1 (5 bases). Germline V lookup: CDR1 SGHVS, CDR2 FNYEAQ. Trimming took 5 bases from V and 2 from J, leaving 14 bases between them. The CDR3 extends over 15 amino acids. CDR3 residues: CASSPGHRYTDTQYF. In nucleotides, the CDR3 is TGTGCCAGCAGCCCAGGACACCGATACACAGATACGCAGTATTTT.

Concerning this clone itself: One junction end does not reproduce the germline sequence, and a read error may be involved. This rearrangement joins TRBV6-1 to TRBJ2-7, with D possibly being TRBD1 (6 bases). The CDR3 runs 13 residues. The V gene's germline CDR1 is MNHNS and CDR2 SASEGT. DNA of the CDR3: TGTGCCAGCAGCTCCGGACGGACAGATTCCCGTCTCTTC. This translates into CASSSGRTDSRLF.

The chain is built from TRBV19 and TRBJ1-5; 7 nucleotides line up with TRBD1. V dropped 5 bases and J dropped 2; count of bases not matched to a gene: 3. The V gene's germline CDR1 is LNHDA and CDR2 SQIVND (reference sequence). The CDR3 has 14 residues. The CDR3 sequence: CASSAGTGNQPQHF. The CDR3 bases are TGTGCCAGTAGTGCGGGGACAGGCAATCAGCCCCAGCATTTT.